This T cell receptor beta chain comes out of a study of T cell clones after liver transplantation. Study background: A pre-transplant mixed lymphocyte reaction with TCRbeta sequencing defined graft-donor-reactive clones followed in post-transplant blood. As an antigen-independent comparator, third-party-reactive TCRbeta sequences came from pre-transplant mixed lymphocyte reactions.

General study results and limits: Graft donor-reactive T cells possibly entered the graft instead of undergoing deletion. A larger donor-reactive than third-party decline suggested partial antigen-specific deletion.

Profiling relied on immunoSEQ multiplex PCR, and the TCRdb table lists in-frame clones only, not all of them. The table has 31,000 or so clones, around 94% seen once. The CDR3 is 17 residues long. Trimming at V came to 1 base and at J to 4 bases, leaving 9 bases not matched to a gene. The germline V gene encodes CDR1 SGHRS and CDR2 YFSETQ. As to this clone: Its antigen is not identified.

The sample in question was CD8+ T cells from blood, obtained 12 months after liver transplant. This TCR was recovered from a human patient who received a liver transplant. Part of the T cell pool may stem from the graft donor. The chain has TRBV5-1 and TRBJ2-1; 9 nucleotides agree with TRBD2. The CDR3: CASSLSLAGEGYNEQFF. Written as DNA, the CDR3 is TGCGCCAGCAGCTTGAGTTTAGCGGGAGAAGGGTACAATGAGCAGTTCTTC.